The 18 T cell receptor beta chains in this list originate from one sample, sequenced in a study of T cell responses to AZD1222 COVID-19 vaccine. Clones were sequenced by immunoSEQ multiplex PCR, and TCRdb holds only the in-frame ones, with some missing. The table lists roughly 100,000 clones, 85% to 90% of them singletons. The sequenced sample was peripheral blood, obtained 28 days after the second AZD1222 dose. The receptors here all came from an adult who received the AZD1222 COVID-19 vaccine.

The chain links TRBV5-4 to TRBJ1-2; D possibly corresponds to TRBD1 (6 bases). V was pared by 0 bases and J by 6 bases, with 12 bases between. Germline CDR1 reads SGHNT; CDR2 reads YYREEE (reference sequence). CDR3 length: 14 residues. CDR3 bases: TGTGCCAGCAGCTTGGGGACAGCACCCGATGGCTACACCTTC. This gives the protein CASSLGTAPDGYTF.

The chain is built from TRBV6-5 and TRBJ2-5; D is unclear. Germline-derived CDR1 and CDR2 are MNHEY and SVGAGI. Trimming removed 0 bases at V and 5 bases at J, with 10 bases between. CDR3 length: 14 amino acids. The CDR3 nucleotides read TGTGCCAGCAGTTACTCTAGAGTAGAGGAGACCCAGTACTTC. Amino acids: CASSYSRVEETQYF.

The J gene is TRBJ2-3, the V gene TRBV7-8; 7 nucleotides align to TRBD2. The CDR3 consists of 17 residues. CDR1 SGHVS and CDR2 FQNEAQ come from the germline V gene. Trimming cost V 4 bases and J 4 bases; bases outside gene matches: 14. As DNA, the CDR3 is TGTGCCAGCAGCTCACCTCATGAGCGGGATGGCGCAGATACGCAGTATTTT. Its protein is CASSSPHERDGADTQYF.

The chain is built from TRBV5-4 and TRBJ2-3, with TRBD2 matching 7 bases. The CDR3 has 13 residues. Germline-derived CDR1 and CDR2 are SGHNT and YYREEE (reference sequence). After removal of 5 bases from V and 6 bases from J, the junction contained 6 bases not matched to a gene. Written as DNA, the CDR3 is TGTGCCAGCAGGATAGCGGGCTGGGATACGCAGTATTTT. This codes for CASRIAGWDTQYF.

The chain recombines TRBV19 with TRBJ1-4, with 8 bases lining up with TRBD1. The V segment lost 8 bases and the J segment 2 bases; nucleotides outside the gene matches: 7. CDR3 length: 15 amino acids. Germline CDR1 and CDR2: LNHDA and SQIVND (reference sequence). CDR3 residues: CASQNQGATNEKLFF. CDR3 nucleotides: TGTGCCAGTCAGAATCAGGGGGCGACTAATGAAAAACTGTTTTTT.

The gene calls are TRBV28 and TRBJ1-5, with D possibly matching TRBD1 (6 bases). Germline V gives CDR1 MDHEN, CDR2 SYDVKM. The V and J ends lost 5 bases and 9 bases respectively, with 26 bases between them. CDR3 length: 17 amino acids. The CDR3 DNA reads as TGTGCCAGCAGTCGCCTAACCGGACAGCGCTTTTTGAGGCCCCAGCATTTT. Translation gives CASSRLTGQRFLRPQHF.

The chain joins TRBV4-2 to TRBJ2-1; TRBD1 agrees at 7 bases. The CDR3 consists of 15 residues. Germline assignment: CDR1 LGHNA and CDR2 YNFKEQ. After removal of 1 base from V and 3 bases from J, the junction contained 3 bases not matched to a gene. The DNA of the CDR3 is TGTGCCAGCAGCCAAGGACAGGGCAACTACAATGAGCAGTTCTTC. This translates into CASSQGQGNYNEQFF.

The chain has TRBV3-1 (or the pseudogene TRBV3-2) and TRBJ2-7; D uncertain. Trimming took off 6 bases at V and 3 bases at J, with 9 bases between the two ends. The CDR3 is 12 amino acids. CDR1 is LGHDT and CDR2 is YNNKEL in the germline V gene (reference sequence). The CDR3 loop is CASSRADYEQYF. DNA of the CDR3: TGTGCCAGCAGTCGGGCCGACTACGAGCAGTACTTC.

The rearrangement uses TRBV6-2 or TRBV6-3 and TRBJ2-7; possible D gene TRBD2, 5 bases. The CDR3 contains 16 residues. Trimming stripped 6 bases from V and 3 bases from J, with 21 bases between. Germline V lookup: CDR1 MNHEY, CDR2 SVGEGT. As DNA, the CDR3 is TGTGCCAGCAGCTCCCCGACTACCGCTTTAGGCTACGAGCAGTACTTC. Residues: CASSSPTTALGYEQYF.

V and J are TRBV18 and TRBJ2-7, with unresolved D. Trimming left V 6 bases short and J 2 bases short, with 11 bases between. Germline V CDR1 and CDR2: KGHSH, LQKENI. This CDR3 spans 13 amino acids. The CDR3, as DNA: TGTGCCAGCTCCCGGACGGCTACCTACGAGCAGTACTTC. This codes for CASSRTATYEQYF.

The chain joins TRBV5-1 to TRBJ2-7; 9 positions agree with TRBD2. Losses at the gene ends were 8 bases for V and 0 bases for J; bases not matched to a gene: 9. CDR1 is SGHRS, CDR2 YFSETQ, per germline. The CDR3 consists of 15 residues. CDR3 residues: CASRDSGSSSYEQYF. DNA for the CDR3: TGCGCCAGTAGGGATAGCGGGAGTTCCTCCTACGAGCAGTACTTC.

CDR3 coding DNA: TGCGCCAGCAGCTTGGGGGGGACAGGCTACGAGCAGTACTTC. Encoded protein: CASSLGGTGYEQYF. The chain carries TRBV5-1 and TRBJ2-7; 8 bases agree with TRBD1. CDR3 length: 14 residues. Trimming removed 0 bases from V and 3 bases from J; junction bases left unmatched: 2. Germline loops: CDR1 SGHRS, CDR2 YFSETQ. Supplemented by reference TRBV5-1 and TRBJ2-7, the full variable domain reads KAGVTQTPRYLIKTRGQQVTLSCSPISGHRSVSWYQQTPGQGLQFLFEYFSETQRNKGNFPGRFSGRQFSNSRSEMNVSTLELGDSALYLCASSLGGTGYEQYFGPGTRLTVT.

V gene TRBV9 combines with J gene TRBJ2-2; D could derive from TRBD1 or TRBD2 (7 bases each). This CDR3 is 16 amino acids long. V shed 3 bases and J shed 5 bases, with 17 bases lying between them. Germline loops: CDR1 SGDLS, CDR2 YYNGEE. In DNA form, the CDR3 reads TGTGCCAGCAGCGGACAGGGCCGCGGGAGTACCGGGGAGCTGTTTTTT. This codes for CASSGQGRGSTGELFF. Filled out from reference TRBV9 and TRBJ2-2, the complete variable domain reads DSGVTQTPKHLITATGQRVTLRCSPRSGDLSVYWYQQSLDQGLQFLIQYYNGEERAKGNILERFSAQQFPDLHSELNLSSLELGDSALYFCASSGQGRGSTGELFFGEGSRLTVL.

J is TRBJ2-7 and V is TRBV12-3 or TRBV12-4; D uncertain. V lost 2 bases and J 5 bases, leaving 10 bases between the germline ends. There are 13 residues in the CDR3. The CDR3: CASSLSPRNEQYF. CDR3 bases: TGTGCCAGCAGTTTATCTCCGAGGAACGAGCAGTACTTC.

This rearrangement joins TRBV9 to TRBJ2-3; the D is unclear. This CDR3 is 15 amino acids long. The V gene's germline CDR1 is SGDLS and CDR2 YYNGEE. The V and J ends lost 4 bases and 3 bases respectively, with 15 bases between them. In DNA, the CDR3 is TGTGCCAGCAGCCCCCGCCACGTCGGAACAGATACGCAGTATTTT. It encodes CASSPRHVGTDTQYF.

The chain joins TRBV20-1 to TRBJ2-1; D remains ambiguous. Germline values: CDR1 DFQATT, CDR2 SNEGSKA (reference sequence). V was shortened by 1 base and J by 6 bases, with 4 bases between the two germline ends. CDR3 length: 11 residues. CDR3 coding DNA: TGCAGTGCTAGAGTCCCCAATGAGCAGTTCTTC. It yields the protein CSARVPNEQFF.

The gene calls are TRBV5-1 and TRBJ2-2, with D maybe TRBD2 (5 bases). V lost 0 bases to trimming and J lost 0 bases, with 9 bases between them. The CDR3 extends over 16 amino acids. Germline CDR1 and CDR2: SGHRS and YFSETQ. The CDR3 region has the DNA TGCGCCAGCAGCTTGGAGGGTAGCGCGAACACCGGGGAGCTGTTTTTT. This sequence encodes CASSLEGSANTGELFF.

This sequence joins TRBV2 and TRBJ1-5; D remains unclear. The CDR3 is 14 residues long. Trimming took off 5 bases at V and 0 bases at J, with 8 bases between the two ends. Germline V CDR1 and CDR2: SNHLY, FYNNEI. CDR3 bases: TGTGCCAGCAGTCGGACTTATAGCAATCAGCCCCAGCATTTT. Residues: CASSRTYSNQPQHF.